This is a list of T cell receptor beta chains from one sample in a study of blood T cell repertoires in COVID-19. Data came from immunoSEQ multiplex PCR; TCRdb stores just in-frame clones and leaves some out. Here the sample spans around 300,000 clones, roughly 90% being singletons. The specimen was peripheral blood. Every receptor here comes from a woman aged 25 to 39 with COVID-19, enrolled during active disease. Both conserved end residues are part of each CDR3. The D gene is left open where the match is weak. Clone size appears in some rows only: once, few, many, or a class for an expanded clone.

>TRBJ2-1|TRBV7-8|.|.
TGTGCCAGCAGCTCCCCCACAGCCGCCGTTGCTGAGCAGTTCTTC
CASSSPTAAVAEQFF
>TRBJ2-1|TRBV2|TRBD1|.
TGTGCCAGCAGTGAGCGGGACAGGGCCTACAATGAGCAGTTCTTC
CASSERDRAYNEQFF
>TRBJ1-2|TRBV28|TRBD1|.
TGTGCCAGCAGTTTAGACAGGGAGGCTGCTGGCTACACCTTC
CASSLDREAAGYTF
>TRBJ1-4|TRBV5-1|.|.
TGCGCCAGCAGCCAGGCTGGTATAGAAAAACTGTTTTTT
CASSQAGIEKLFF
>TRBJ1-5|TRBV29-1|TRBD1|.
TGCAGCGTCGCCAACAGGGGGAATCAGCCCCAGCATTTT
CSVANRGNQPQHF
>TRBJ2-1|TRBV28|TRBD2|.
TGTGCCAGCAGTTTGTTAGCGGGAGACTACAATGAGCAGTTCTTC
CASSLLAGDYNEQFF
>TRBJ2-1|TRBV19|TRBD2|.
TGTGCCAGTAGCCCCCGAGGGACTAGCGGGTACAATGAGCAGTTCTTC
CASSPRGTSGYNEQFF
>TRBJ2-7|TRBV19|TRBD2|.
TGTGCCAGTAGTATTGGGACTAGGATCCACGAGCAGTACTTC
CASSIGTRIHEQYF
>TRBJ2-7|TRBV25-1|TRBD2|.
TGTGCCAGCAGTGGCGGGGGAGGCTACGAGCAGTACTTC
CASSGGGGYEQYF
>TRBJ2-2|TRBV9|.|once
TGTGCCAGCAGCGGACAGGTGACCGGGGAGCTGTTTTTT
CASSGQVTGELFF
>TRBJ1-4|TRBV4-1|TRBD1|.
TGCGCCAGCAAACTACGCGACAGGGCAACTAATGAAAAACTGTTTTTT
CASKLRDRATNEKLFF
>TRBJ2-3|TRBV9|TRBD1|.
TGTGCCAGCAGCTCTAGCGGGACAGGGGGATCAGATACGCAGTATTTT
CASSSSGTGGSDTQYF
>TRBJ1-1|TRBV30|.|.
TGTGCCTGGAGTGCAGTAGGACAGTTTAGTGAAGCTTTCTTT
CAWSAVGQFSEAFF
>TRBJ2-7|TRBV2|TRBD1|once
TGTGCCAGCACCTCCCCCGGGACAGCCTACGAGCAGTACTTC
CASTSPGTAYEQYF
>TRBJ2-1|TRBV10-3|TRBD2|few
TGTGCCATCAAACTAGCGGAAGCCTACAATGAGCAGTTCTTC
CAIKLAEAYNEQFF
>TRBJ1-4|TRBV5-4|.|.
TGTGCCAGCACCTCCTTAGGGGGTGATAATGAAAAACTGTTTTTT
CASTSLGGDNEKLFF
>TRBJ1-5|TRBV19|.|.
TGTGCCAGTAGTATCCGTTATCAGCCCCAGCATTTT
CASSIRYQPQHF
>TRBJ1-6|TRBV30|.|once
TGTGCCTCGATTTTCCGGTCAAATTCACCCCTCCACTTT
CASIFRSNSPLHF
>TRBJ2-1|TRBV6-5|TRBD1|.
TGTGCCAGCAGTTACGGGACAGGGTCTGAGCAGTTCTTC
CASSYGTGSEQFF
>TRBJ2-2|TRBV6-2/TRBV6-3|TRBD2|.
TGTGCCAGCAGTTCCCCCCGGCGGGAGGCAAACACCGGGGAGCTGTTTTTT
CASSSPRREANTGELFF
>TRBJ1-1|TRBV29-1|TRBD1|.
TGCAGCGGTCGACAGGGGTTAAGGACTGAAGCTTTCTTT
CSGRQGLRTEAFF
>TRBJ2-1|TRBV24-1|TRBD2|.
TGTGCCACCAGTGACCAGACTAGCGGGAGCGATGAGCAGTTCTTC
CATSDQTSGSDEQFF
>TRBJ2-1|TRBV11-3|TRBD2|.
TGTGCCAGCAGCTCCGGGACTAGCTTCGATGAGCAGTTCTTC
CASSSGTSFDEQFF
>TRBJ1-1|TRBV9|TRBD1|.
TGTGCCAGCAGCCCCAAGACAGGGTCTGAAGCTTTCTTT
CASSPKTGSEAFF
>TRBJ1-4|TRBV6-5|.|.
TGTGCCAGCAGCAGGGGCAGGGCCGATGAAAAACTGTTTTTT
CASSRGRADEKLFF
>TRBJ2-2|TRBV4-1|TRBD2|.
TGCGCCAGCAGCCCGGGACTAGCGGGACCCAACACCGGGGAGCTGTTTTTT
CASSPGLAGPNTGELFF
>TRBJ2-7|TRBV7-9|.|.
TGTGCCAGCAGCTTAGCGAGGCCAGCTCTCGGGGAGCAGTACTTC
CASSLARPALGEQYF
>TRBJ2-2|TRBV5-1|TRBD1|.
TGCGCCAGCAGGGGGACAGTGAACACCGGGGAGCTGTTTTTT
CASRGTVNTGELFF
>TRBJ1-4|TRBV4-1|.|.
TGCGCCAGCAGCCAACAACAGAAGCCAACTAATGAAAAACTGTTTTTT
CASSQQQKPTNEKLFF
>TRBJ2-7|TRBV1|.|.
TGCACCAGCAGTTATGGGACTAGCTACCACGAGCAGTACTTC
CTSSYGTSYHEQYF
>TRBJ1-5|TRBV30|.|once
TGTGCCTGGAGTCCTTCGGGTCAGCCCCAGCATTTT
CAWSPSGQPQHF
>TRBJ2-3|TRBV5-1|.|.
TGCGCCAGCAGCCCCGTGGAGGGAATCATCACAGATACGCAGTATTTT
CASSPVEGIITDTQYF
>TRBJ2-1|TRBV9|TRBD2|.
TGTGCCAGCAGCGTGACTAGCGGAGCGGGTGAGCAGTTCTTC
CASSVTSGAGEQFF
>TRBJ2-7|TRBV11-2|.|.
TGTGCCAGCAGCTTAGGTGTGGGCGGACAGAGCGAGCAGTACTTC
CASSLGVGGQSEQYF
>TRBJ1-2|TRBV30|.|.
TGTGCCTGGAGCCGTACGTCAGGGGCTGATGGCTACACCTTC
CAWSRTSGADGYTF
>TRBJ2-7|TRBV7-8|.|few
TGTGCCAGCAGCCCCGGGACTTCCTACGAGCAGTACTTC
CASSPGTSYEQYF
>TRBJ2-5|TRBV18|.|.
TGTGCCAGCTCACCATCGGGGCAAGAGACCCAGTACTTC
CASSPSGQETQYF
>TRBJ1-2|TRBV7-2|.|.
TGTGCCAGCAGCGCCCAATCCCAGGGTATCTGGGGCTACACCTTC
CASSAQSQGIWGYTF
>TRBJ2-1|TRBV2|.|.
TGTGCCATCGCGGAACAAGCCTACAATGAGCAGTTCTTC
CAIAEQAYNEQFF